The 3 T cell receptor beta chains listed next were all sequenced from one sample in a study of OX40 agonist ivuxolimab in advanced cancers. TCRdb's table, derived via immunoSEQ multiplex PCR, lists solely in-frame clones and lacks some. The sample includes 53,000 or so clones, approximately 75% seen only once; the top ten take 2% to 3%. Specimen: CD4+ or CD8+ T cells sorted from blood, collected in a trial of the OX40 agonist ivuxolimab. All receptors derive from an adult with an advanced solid tumor such as melanoma, head and neck, liver or kidney cancer.

V usage is TRBV12-5 and J usage is TRBJ2-7, with D possibly called TRBD1 or TRBD2 (5 bases each). V was clipped by 5 bases and J by 2 bases, with 28 bases between them. There are 19 residues in the CDR3. Per germline, CDR1 LGHNT and CDR2 FRNRAP. This chain's CDR3 is CASGTAKGGRDGDTYEQYF. CDR3 bases: TGTGCTAGTGGTACCGCCAAGGGTGGCCGGGACGGAGATACCTACGAGCAGTACTTC.

The chain employs TRBV27 and TRBJ1-2; 10 nucleotides align to TRBD1. Trimming took 5 bases from V and 1 from J; bases not matched to a gene: 7. Germline V gene sequence: CDR1 MNHEY, CDR2 SMNVEV (reference sequence). The CDR3 runs to 16 residues. CDR3 sequence: CASSTGTGDSNYGYTF. The CDR3 nucleotides read TGTGCCAGCAGTACCGGGACAGGGGACAGTAACTATGGCTACACCTTC.

The chain couples TRBV2 to TRBJ2-3; the D gene is possibly TRBD2 (6 bases). This CDR3 spans 11 amino acids. Germline values: CDR1 SNHLY, CDR2 FYNNEI. The V gene lost 11 bases and the J gene lost 7 bases, with 13 bases spanning the gap. The CDR3 loop is CAGGRGNTQYF. The DNA for the CDR3 is TGTGCCGGCGGACGGGGGAATACGCAGTATTTT. Based on the CDR3 plus reference TRBV2 and TRBJ2-3, the full variable domain is EPEVTQTPSHQVTQMGQEVILRCVPISNHLYFYWYRQILGQKVEFLVSFYNNEISEKSEIFDDQFSVERPDGSNFTLKIRSTKLEDSAMYFCAGGRGNTQYFGPGTRLTVL.